Listed below are T cell receptor beta chains from one sample, sequenced in a study of T-cell memory formation after mild COVID-19. TCRdb reanalysed the 5' RACE reads using MiXCR and keeps one entry per CDR3 protein. The sample consists of around 200,000 distinct CDR3 sequences, approximately 10% of them appearing once. The sequenced sample consisted of PBMCs or a T cell subset sorted from them (not recorded which). The receptors originated from a man younger than 35 who had mild COVID-19 (a few samples of this study predate the infection). Cell type and time point are not known. The CDR3 runs from the conserved cysteine through the conserved F or W. The D gene is left open where the match is weak. Some rows have no size entry. The others give once, few or many, or a class for an expanded clone.

j_gene | v_gene | abundance | d_gene | CDR3nt | CDR3aa
TRBJ2-5 | TRBV20-1 | few | . | TGCAGTGCTAGTTCGTTCAGGGAGACCCAGTACTTC | CSASSFRETQYF
TRBJ1-6 | TRBV7-2 | few | . | TGTGCCAGCCTCCGCCGGGCGGGGACACCCCTCCACTTT | CASLRRAGTPLHF
TRBJ2-1 | TRBV6-6 | . | TRBD2 | TGTGCCAGCGCGGGGGGGGTGCAGTTCTTC | CASAGGVQFF
TRBJ2-5 | TRBV11-2 | few | . | TGTGCCAGCAGCCCCACGACAGGCCTAGAGACCCAGTACTTC | CASSPTTGLETQYF
TRBJ2-1 | TRBV29-1 | many | . | TGCAGCGTTGATACAGTACAGCAGTTCTTC | CSVDTVQQFF
TRBJ1-1 | TRBV6-5 | few | . | TGTGCCAGCAGACAACGGGCGGCAGCGACCTTTGGGTACACTGAAGCTTTCTTT | CASRQRAAATFGYTEAFF
TRBJ1-2 | TRBV10-3 | . | TRBD1 | TGTGCCACCCCCGCCAGACAGGGGATCTATGGCTACACCTTC | CATPARQGIYGYTF
TRBJ1-1 | TRBV20-1 | few | TRBD1 | TGCAGTGCTAGAGACCGGGACAGAGTATGGAGGAACACTGAAGCTTTCTTT | CSARDRDRVWRNTEAFF
TRBJ2-3 | TRBV10-3 | many | . | TGTGCCATCAGTGATTTTAGGGGAGATACGCAGTATTTT | CAISDFRGDTQYF
TRBJ1-5 | TRBV7-2 | . | . | TGTGCCAGCAGCTTAGTGTGGCAGGGCCATCAGCCCCAGCATTTT | CASSLVWQGHQPQHF
TRBJ2-3 | TRBV15 | few | . | TGTGCCACCAGCAGAGATGTGGCGGGTAGCACAGATACGCAGTATTTT | CATSRDVAGSTDTQYF
TRBJ2-5 | TRBV9 | few | TRBD2 | TGTGCCAGCAGCGTAACTAGCGGGGGCCCCCATGGGTCAGAGACCCAGTACTTC | CASSVTSGGPHGSETQYF
TRBJ2-1 | TRBV5-1 | few | TRBD1 | TGCGCCAGCAGCACTCAGGGGGCGTCTTCCTACAATGAGCAGTTCTTC | CASSTQGASSYNEQFF
TRBJ1-6 | TRBV12-3/TRBV12-4 | few | . | TGTGCCAGCAGTTTAATCGAGGGGTATTATAATTCACCCCTCCACTTT | CASSLIEGYYNSPLHF
TRBJ2-1 | TRBV29-1 | . | . | TGCAGCGTTGCCGGGACGGTCAACAATGAGCAGTTCTTC | CSVAGTVNNEQFF
TRBJ2-2 | TRBV5-1 | few | TRBD1 | TGCGCCAGCGCCGGGACAGGGTCCGGGGAGCTGTTTTTT | CASAGTGSGELFF
TRBJ2-5 | TRBV12-3/TRBV12-4 | many | . | TGTGCCAGCAGCCGGGACTTTACTGGGACCCAGTACTTC | CASSRDFTGTQYF
TRBJ1-4 | TRBV12-3/TRBV12-4 | few | . | TGTGCCAGCAGTTTGGAGGTTGGGCGAAAACTGTTTTTT | CASSLEVGRKLFF
TRBJ1-2 | TRBV28 | many | . | TGTGCCAGCGCGATGGCGGGGGCGCAGGGCTACACCTTC | CASAMAGAQGYTF
TRBJ1-1 | TRBV29-1 | few | TRBD1 | TGCAGCGCCTGGGACAGGGGGGGGCTAGAGAACACTGAAGCTTTCTTT | CSAWDRGGLENTEAFF
TRBJ2-1 | TRBV4-2 | . | . | TGTGCCAGCAGCCAAGGGACTTTCAATGAGCAGTTCTTC | CASSQGTFNEQFF
TRBJ1-5 | TRBV28 | . | . | TGTGCCAGCAGGACCCCCGGGACCAATCAGCCCCAGCATTTT | CASRTPGTNQPQHF
TRBJ2-7 | TRBV7-2 | few | . | TGTGCCAGCAGCCGGAGCGGACTAAACTACGAGCAGTACTTC | CASSRSGLNYEQYF
TRBJ1-2 | TRBV7-9 | few | . | TGTGCCAGCAGCTTGGGGGAAGGTCTGGGCTATGGCTACACCTTC | CASSLGEGLGYGYTF
TRBJ2-4 | TRBV6-5 | . | TRBD2 | TGTGCCAGCAGTTACGCGGGGGGCTCAAGCAACATTCAGTACTTC | CASSYAGGSSNIQYF